The 10 T cell receptor beta chains below come from one sample, sequenced in a study of blood T cells in healthy people across ages. A second about 6 to 11 cycle PCR used barcoded and J-beta primers. TCRdb re-analysed the 5' RACE reads in MiXCR, keeping a single row per CDR3 protein. Altogether about 1.6 million distinct CDR3 sequences are present, about 32% being singletons, with the ten largest covering around 11%. The sample comprised blood. The receptors were sampled from a woman in her 30s in good health.

The chain joins TRBV12-3 or TRBV12-4 to TRBJ2-4; a weak D match, TRBD1 (6 bases). The CDR3 is made up of 15 amino acids. V lost 1 base to trimming and J lost 5 bases, with 12 bases between them. As DNA, the CDR3 is TGTGCCAGCAGTTTAGGGACAGTAATCCAAAACATTCAGTACTTC. Protein: CASSLGTVIQNIQYF.

As concerns this clonotype: At one end, the junction sequence differs from germline, possibly due to a read error. The CDR3 spells CASSKGAARSYEQCF. The CDR3 DNA reads as TGTGCCAGCAGCAAAGGGGCGGCCAGATCCTACGAGCAGTGCTTC. The chain combines TRBV3-1 with TRBJ2-7; D possibly corresponds to TRBD1 (5 bases). Germline-derived CDR1 and CDR2 are LGHDT and YNNKEL (reference sequence). The CDR3 has 15 amino acids.

V and J are TRBV15 and TRBJ1-5; possible D gene TRBD1, 5 bases. CDR1 LNHNV and CDR2 YYDKDF come from the germline V gene (reference sequence). CDR3 length equals 15 residues. Trimming pared 0 bases from V and 3 bases from J, leaving 9 bases between. In DNA, the CDR3 is TGTGCCACCAGCAGAGACGGCAGGGACAATCAGCCCCAGCATTTT. Translating gives CATSRDGRDNQPQHF. Full variable domain (missing parts from reference TRBV15 and TRBJ1-5): DAMVIQNPRYQVTQFGKPVTLSCSQTLNHNVMYWYQQKSSQAPKLLFHYYDKDFNNEADTPDNFQSRRPNTSFCFLDIRSPGLGDTAMYLCATSRDGRDNQPQHFGDGTRLSIL.

The chain combines TRBV24-1 with TRBJ2-2; 13 positions agree with TRBD2. After removal of 8 bases from V and 6 bases from J, the junction contained 11 bases not matched to a gene. Germline CDR1 reads KGHDR; CDR2 reads SFDVKD. This CDR3 has 17 amino acids. The CDR3 DNA sequence: TGTGCCACCATTGGCCCCGGACTAGCGGGAGTACCCGGGGAGCTGTTTTTT. Translated: CATIGPGLAGVPGELFF.

This clonotype was detected ten times or more. This rearrangement joins TRBV2 to TRBJ2-5; D not certain. The V and J ends lost 4 bases and 3 bases respectively, with 12 bases between them. Germline V lookup: CDR1 SNHLY, CDR2 FYNNEI. This CDR3 spans 14 amino acids. In DNA, the CDR3 is TGTGCCAGCAGTGGACCGACGGAGAAAGAGACCCAGTACTTC. This codes for CASSGPTEKETQYF.

This chain joins TRBV30 and TRBJ2-1, with TRBD1 matching 7 bases. The CDR3 covers 13 residues. CDR1 GTSNPN and CDR2 SVGIG come from the germline V gene (reference sequence). V dropped 3 bases and J dropped 7; count of bases not matched to a gene: 6. In DNA, the CDR3 is TGTGCCTGGAGCCGGACAGGCGGAAATGAGCAGTTCTTC. Translating gives CAWSRTGGNEQFF.

This clonotype was found many times. The chain is built from TRBV6-5 and TRBJ2-5; D not certain. V lost 6 bases to trimming and J lost 7 bases, with 18 bases between them. Germline CDR1 MNHEY, CDR2 SVGAGI. This CDR3 contains 14 residues. For the CDR3, the DNA is TGTGCCAGCAGGAAAGACACCGGCCGCGGGACCCAGTACTTC. Translating gives CASRKDTGRGTQYF.

Comment on this clonotype: This could be a read error, since a much larger clone is one nucleotide away. V is TRBV12-3 or TRBV12-4 and J is TRBJ2-1; D not certain. Between the trimmed V and J ends, which lost 0 bases and 9 bases, there was a span of 15 bases. The CDR3 has 15 residues. In DNA form, the CDR3 reads TGTGCCAGCAGTTTAGCCCCAGTCCTAGATCCTGAGCAGTTCTTC. This translates into CASSLAPVLDPEQFF.

The V gene is TRBV7-9, the J gene TRBJ1-2, with TRBD1 as a possible D gene (5 bases). Per germline, CDR1 SEHNR and CDR2 FQNEAQ (reference sequence). The CDR3 sequence is 13 residues long. V gave up 5 bases and J gave up 8 bases, with 15 bases separating them. The CDR3 DNA reads as TGTGCCAGCAGCACCCAGGGCCGGAGGGGCTACACCTTC. Protein product: CASSTQGRRGYTF.

This rearrangement joins TRBV7-3 to TRBJ2-6, with 8 bases matching TRBD1. V lost 5 bases, J lost 0 bases, and 12 bases stayed unmatched. This CDR3 is 19 amino acids long. Per the germline V gene, CDR1 is SGHTA and CDR2 is FQGTGA. CDR3 residues: CASSLIRDRSLSGANVLTF. The CDR3 coding sequence is TGTGCCAGCAGCCTAATCCGGGACAGGAGCCTCTCTGGGGCCAACGTCCTGACTTTC.